The entry below describes one TCR beta chain. What it binds is unknown. The junction differs from germline at one of its ends, possibly a read error. TCR beta libraries were prepared from cDNA with unique molecular identifiers. TCRdb reprocessed the PCR reads via MiXCR and lists one record per CDR3 protein. The sample carries about 460,000 distinct CDR3 sequences, roughly 45% recorded once. The data originate from a study of post-analysis software for immune sequencing data. Study findings and constraints: Included in a set of about five TRBV segments more frequent in patients than controls were TRBV5-6, TRBV5-1 and TRBV20-1.

There are 15 residues in the CDR3. Germline V gene sequence: CDR1 MDHEN, CDR2 SYDVKM. The sequence was collected from a girl between 10 and 17 years old with multiple sclerosis. The sequencing sample was made of blood. The genes are TRBV28 and TRBJ2-7, with D possibly being TRBD2 (7 bases). The CDR3 loop is CALKAGATSSHEQYF. The CDR3, as DNA: TGTGCCCTCAAGGCGGGGGCGACTAGCTCCCACGAGCAGTACTTC.